This T cell receptor beta chain stems from a study of cytomegalovirus exposure and HLA in healthy donors. In regard to this clone: The antigen is undetermined.

The CDR3 contains 15 residues. Study results and limitations: Relative to equally common others, HLA-associated TCR beta chains showed greater clonal expansion in a later analysis.

60 Vbeta and 13 Jbeta primers were used in PCR. Only in-frame clones appear in the TCRdb table, and some are missing; sequencing was by immunoSEQ multiplex PCR. The table has around 200,000 clones, roughly 81% seen once. Specimen: PBMCs. The V call is TRBV1, the J call TRBJ2-3; the table names TRBD1, a call not compared with the DNA. TRBV1 counts as a pseudogene. The source of this sequence is a woman aged 25 to 39 in good health and CMV-seropositive. This CDR3 is CASSQVDRGIDTQYF. The CDR3 nucleotides are TGCGCCAGCAGCCAAGTAGACAGGGGAATAGATACGCAGTATTTT.